Below, one T cell receptor (beta chain) is given with its context. Its specificity is unknown. This entry is derived from a study of shared clonotypes between healthy human individuals. Unmatched junction bases numbered 4, after V lost 6 bases and J lost 4 bases. The length of the CDR3 is 14 residues. The germline V gene encodes CDR1 MNHEY and CDR2 SVGAGI. Whole-study findings and limits: Researchers sampled only blood; tissue repertoires likely differ. Naive CD4 clonotype sharing across several donors was about 5%.

Measured with immunoSEQ multiplex PCR; TCRdb has only the in-frame clones, and not every one. The data contain some 2.1 million clones, 85% to 95% of them singletons. This receptor was identified in a man aged 18-30 years in good health. V usage is TRBV6-5 and J usage is TRBJ1-4; 8 nucleotides align to TRBD1. What was sequenced was naive CD4+ T cells sorted from blood. As to subset: CD45RA+ positively selected. CDR3 DNA: TGTGCCAGCAGCGGACAGGGCGTTAATGAAAAACTGTTTTTT. Translation gives CASSGQGVNEKLFF.